This T cell receptor (beta chain) was found in a study of Graves' ophthalmopathy and Graves' hyperthyroidism. This clonotype came up a few times. Germline V gene data show CDR1 as SEHNR and CDR2 as FQNEAQ (reference sequence). Trimming removed 5 bases at V and 2 bases at J, with 24 bases between. The CDR3 spans 18 residues. Amplification of the TCR beta CDR3 regions used RNA transcripts (as template). RT-PCR was first run with HTBI primers, then multiplex PCR in a second round. TCRdb re-derived calls from the multiplex PCR reads in MiXCR, one entry per CDR3 protein. The repertoire holds around 1,000,000 distinct CDR3 sequences, with about two fifths as singletons.

Sequencing was done on a sample of peripheral blood or thyroid tissue (not recorded which). The chain joins TRBV7-9 to TRBJ1-2; D uncertain. This receptor was obtained from an adult man with Graves' hyperthyroidism. CDR3 loop: CASSHTAGNSGGNYGYTF. CDR3 DNA sequence: TGTGCCAGCAGCCACACCGCGGGAAATAGCGGAGGGAACTATGGCTACACCTTC.